The present entry profiles one T cell receptor beta chain with its context. The data stem from a study of STAT5B mutations in CD4+ large granular lymphocyte leukemia. Germline V lookup: CDR1 SGHAT, CDR2 FQDESV (reference sequence). This CDR3 region has 14 residues. V lost 1 base to trimming and J lost 4 bases, with 10 bases between them. This was a survey-level run. Produced via immunoSEQ multiplex PCR; TCRdb's table is partial and in-frame only. This table has 30,000 to 40,000 clones, 69% appearing once. This TCR derives from a human donor in good health. Sample: CD4+ T cells from blood buffy coats. The rearrangement uses TRBV11-1 and TRBJ1-2; D perhaps matches TRBD1 (5 bases). The CDR3 region is CASSLDQGFYGYTF. The CDR3 DNA follows: TGTGCCAGCAGCTTAGATCAGGGCTTCTATGGCTACACCTTC.